This T cell receptor beta chain was recorded in a study of CD4 T cells in relation to SARS-CoV-2 and coronaviruses. Broader study findings: About 65% of donors had memory CD4+ clonotypes crossrecognizing SARS-CoV-2 and common cold coronavirus spike.

Germline CDR1 and CDR2: SSHAT and FNYEAQ (reference sequence). V lost 2 bases to trimming and J lost 2 bases; unmatched junction nucleotides: 15. The CDR3 sequence is 18 residues long. Here immunoSEQ multiplex PCR was the method, and the copy in TCRdb shows in-frame clones only, minus some. The data show 35,000 or so clones, 70% to 85% seen once. A remark on this clone: Its antigen remains unknown.

The chain is built from TRBV7-7 and TRBJ2-7; 7 nucleotides agree with TRBD2. The specimen sequenced was naive CD4+ T cells from PBMCs, cultured in vitro. Subset in this sample: naive CD4+ T cells isolated by negative enrichment. This sequence originates from an adult with COVID-19. Here the CDR3 reads CASSLPKEGRVLTYEQYF. CDR3 in DNA: TGTGCCAGCAGCTTACCGAAGGAGGGGAGGGTCCTGACCTACGAGCAGTACTTC.